This TCR beta chain was retrieved from a study of blood T cell repertoires in COVID-19. Study-level background: The United States, Italy and Spain supplied acute and convalescent COVID-19 samples. T cells, B-cell-depleted T cells, or PBMCs provided the cDNA or gDNA that served as material.

The CDR3 covers 15 residues. Germline V gives CDR1 GTSNPN, CDR2 SVGIG (reference sequence). Trimming removed 0 bases from V and 8 bases from J, with 14 bases in between. Researchers sorted participants into cohorts using their self-reported clinical history. Generated by immunoSEQ multiplex PCR, the TCRdb table keeps only in-frame clones and is missing some. Altogether about 230,000 clones are present, nearly 90% being singletons, with the ten largest covering 10% to 11%. The clonotype was recovered from a man younger than 40 who had recovered from COVID-19. V and J are TRBV30 and TRBJ1-6; tentative D call: TRBD1 (5 bases). Specimen: PBMCs or T cells enriched from blood (not recorded which). CDR3 sequence: CAWSVRGGVYSPLHF. Written as DNA, the CDR3 is TGTGCCTGGAGTGTACGGGGGGGGGTGTATTCACCCCTCCACTTT.